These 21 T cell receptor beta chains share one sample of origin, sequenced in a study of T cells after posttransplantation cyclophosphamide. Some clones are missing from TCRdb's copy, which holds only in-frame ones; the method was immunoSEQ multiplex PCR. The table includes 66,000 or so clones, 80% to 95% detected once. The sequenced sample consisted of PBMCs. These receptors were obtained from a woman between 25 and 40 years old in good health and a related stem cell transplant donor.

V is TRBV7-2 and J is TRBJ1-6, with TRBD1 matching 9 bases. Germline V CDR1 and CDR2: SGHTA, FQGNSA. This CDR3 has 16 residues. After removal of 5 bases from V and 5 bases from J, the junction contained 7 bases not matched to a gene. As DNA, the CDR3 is TGTGCCAGCAGCCCGTCCGGGACAGGGAATAATTCACCCCTCCACTTT. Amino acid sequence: CASSPSGTGNNSPLHF.

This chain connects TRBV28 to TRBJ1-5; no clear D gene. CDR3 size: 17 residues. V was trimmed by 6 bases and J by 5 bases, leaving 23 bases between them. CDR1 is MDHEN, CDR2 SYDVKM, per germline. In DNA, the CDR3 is TGTGCCAGCAGAAACCTACAATTCAGGAGCTGGGATCAGCCCCAGCATTTT. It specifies CASRNLQFRSWDQPQHF.

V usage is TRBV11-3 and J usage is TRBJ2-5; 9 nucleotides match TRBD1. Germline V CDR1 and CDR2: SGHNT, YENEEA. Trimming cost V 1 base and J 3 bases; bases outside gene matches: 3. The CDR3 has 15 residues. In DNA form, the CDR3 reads TGTGCCAGCAGCTTAGGAGGACAGGGGAAAGAGACCCAGTACTTC. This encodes CASSLGGQGKETQYF.

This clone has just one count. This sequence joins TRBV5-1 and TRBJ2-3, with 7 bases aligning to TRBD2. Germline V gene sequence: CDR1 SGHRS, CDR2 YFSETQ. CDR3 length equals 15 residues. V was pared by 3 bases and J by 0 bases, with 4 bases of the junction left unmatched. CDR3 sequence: CASSSRRGSTDTQYF. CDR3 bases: TGCGCCAGCAGCTCCAGGCGGGGGAGCACAGATACGCAGTATTTT.

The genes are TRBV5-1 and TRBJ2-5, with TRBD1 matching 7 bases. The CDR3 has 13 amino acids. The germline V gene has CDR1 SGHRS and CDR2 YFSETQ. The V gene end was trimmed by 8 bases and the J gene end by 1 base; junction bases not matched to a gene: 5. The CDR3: CASRGDSQETQYF. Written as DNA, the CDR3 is TGCGCCAGTAGAGGGGACAGCCAAGAGACCCAGTACTTC.

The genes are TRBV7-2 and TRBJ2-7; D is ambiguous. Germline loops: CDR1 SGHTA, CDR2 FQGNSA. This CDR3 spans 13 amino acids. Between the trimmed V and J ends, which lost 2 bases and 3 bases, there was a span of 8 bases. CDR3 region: CASSLLQGYEQYF. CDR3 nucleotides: TGTGCCAGCAGCTTACTACAAGGCTACGAGCAGTACTTC.

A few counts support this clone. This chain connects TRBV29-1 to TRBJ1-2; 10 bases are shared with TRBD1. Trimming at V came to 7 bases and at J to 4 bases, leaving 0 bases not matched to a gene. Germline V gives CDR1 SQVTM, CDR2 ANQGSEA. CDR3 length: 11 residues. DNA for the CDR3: TGCAGCGGACAGGGGGCCTATGGCTACACCTTC. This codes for CSGQGAYGYTF.

The CDR3 loop is CASRGYWMSYEQYF. The CDR3 nucleotides read TGTGCCTCCCGAGGGTATTGGATGTCCTACGAGCAGTACTTC. The chain employs TRBV2 and TRBJ2-7; a weak D match, TRBD2 (5 bases). There are 14 residues in the CDR3. In germline, CDR1 is SNHLY, CDR2 FYNNEI. The V end lost 11 bases, the J end lost 1 base, and 18 bases lay between the germline ends.

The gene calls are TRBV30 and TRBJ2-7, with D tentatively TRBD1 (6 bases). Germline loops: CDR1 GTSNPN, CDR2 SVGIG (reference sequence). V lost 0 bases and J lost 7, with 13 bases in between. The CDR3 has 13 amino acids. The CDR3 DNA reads TGTGCCTGGAGTGTGCAGGGGCGGGCAGAGCAGTACTTC. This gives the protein CAWSVQGRAEQYF.

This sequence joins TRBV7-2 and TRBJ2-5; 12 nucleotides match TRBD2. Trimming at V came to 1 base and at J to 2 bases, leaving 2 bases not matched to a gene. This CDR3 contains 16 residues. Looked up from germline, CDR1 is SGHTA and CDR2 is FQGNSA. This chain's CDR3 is CASSLVGTSGQETQYF. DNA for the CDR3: TGTGCCAGCAGCTTAGTTGGGACTAGCGGGCAAGAGACCCAGTACTTC.

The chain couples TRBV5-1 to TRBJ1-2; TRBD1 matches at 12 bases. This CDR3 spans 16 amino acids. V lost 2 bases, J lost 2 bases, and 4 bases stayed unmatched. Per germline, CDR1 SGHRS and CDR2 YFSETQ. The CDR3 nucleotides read TGCGCCAGCAGCTTAGGGACAGGGGGCTTCAACTATGGCTACACCTTC. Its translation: CASSLGTGGFNYGYTF. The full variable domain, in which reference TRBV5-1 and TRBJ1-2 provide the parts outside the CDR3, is KAGVTQTPRYLIKTRGQQVTLSCSPISGHRSVSWYQQTPGQGLQFLFEYFSETQRNKGNFPGRFSGRQFSNSRSEMNVSTLELGDSALYLCASSLGTGGFNYGYTFGSGTRLTVV.

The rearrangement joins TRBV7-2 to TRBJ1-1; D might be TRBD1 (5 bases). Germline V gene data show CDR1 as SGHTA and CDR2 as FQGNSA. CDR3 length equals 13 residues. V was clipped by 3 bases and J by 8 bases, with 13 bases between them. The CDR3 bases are TGTGCCAGCAGCTTCGTTCCGGGACGCGAAGCTTTCTTT. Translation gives CASSFVPGREAFF.

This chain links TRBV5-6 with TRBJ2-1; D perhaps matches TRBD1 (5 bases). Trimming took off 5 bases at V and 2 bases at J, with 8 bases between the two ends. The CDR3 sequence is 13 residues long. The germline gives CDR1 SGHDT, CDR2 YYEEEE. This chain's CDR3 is CASRPTAYNEQFF. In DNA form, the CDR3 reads TGTGCCAGCAGACCGACAGCCTACAATGAGCAGTTCTTC.

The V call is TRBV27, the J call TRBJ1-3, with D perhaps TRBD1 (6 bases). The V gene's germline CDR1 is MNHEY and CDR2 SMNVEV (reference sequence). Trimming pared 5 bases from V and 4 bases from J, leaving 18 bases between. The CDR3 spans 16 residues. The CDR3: CASSPLPRGLGNTIYF. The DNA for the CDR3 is TGTGCCAGCAGTCCCTTACCCAGGGGATTGGGAAACACCATATATTTT.

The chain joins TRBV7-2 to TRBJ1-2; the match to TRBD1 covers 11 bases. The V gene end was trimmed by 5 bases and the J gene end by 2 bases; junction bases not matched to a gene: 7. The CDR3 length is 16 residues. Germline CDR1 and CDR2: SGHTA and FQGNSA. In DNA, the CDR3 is TGTGCCAGCAGCCCGAGGACAGGGGGCCTGAACTATGGCTACACCTTC. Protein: CASSPRTGGLNYGYTF.

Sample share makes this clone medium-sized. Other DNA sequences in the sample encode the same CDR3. CDR3 coding DNA: TGTGCCAGCAGCCAAGGGTTTCCCCACGAGCAGTACTTC. Its translation is CASSQGFPHEQYF. This rearrangement joins TRBV14 to TRBJ2-7; D not certain. Germline CDR1 SGHDN, CDR2 FVKESK. The CDR3 runs to 13 residues. V was trimmed by 1 base and J by 5 bases, leaving 9 bases between them.

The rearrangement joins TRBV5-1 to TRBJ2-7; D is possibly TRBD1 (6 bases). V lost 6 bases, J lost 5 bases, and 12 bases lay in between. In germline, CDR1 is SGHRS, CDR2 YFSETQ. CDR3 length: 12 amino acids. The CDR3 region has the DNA TGCGCCAGCAAGCAGGGGCGGGACGAGCAGTACTTC. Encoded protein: CASKQGRDEQYF.

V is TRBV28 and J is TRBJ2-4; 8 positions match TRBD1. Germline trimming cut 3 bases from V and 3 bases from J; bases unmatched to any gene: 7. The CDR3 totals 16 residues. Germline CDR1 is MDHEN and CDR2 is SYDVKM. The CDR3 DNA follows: TGTGCCAGCAGTTTTCAAATAGGACAGGGCAAAAACATTCAGTACTTC. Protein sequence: CASSFQIGQGKNIQYF.

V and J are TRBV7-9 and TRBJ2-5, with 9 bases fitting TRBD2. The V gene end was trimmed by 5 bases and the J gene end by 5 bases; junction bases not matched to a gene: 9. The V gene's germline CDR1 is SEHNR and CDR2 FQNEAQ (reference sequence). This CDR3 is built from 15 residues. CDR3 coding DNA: TGTGCCAGCAGCGGTATGGGACTAGCAGGGGAGACCCAGTACTTC. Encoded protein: CASSGMGLAGETQYF.

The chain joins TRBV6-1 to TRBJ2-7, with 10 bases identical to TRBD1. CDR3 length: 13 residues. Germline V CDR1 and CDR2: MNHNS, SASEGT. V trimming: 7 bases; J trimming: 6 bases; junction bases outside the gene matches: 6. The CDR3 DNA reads TGTGCCAGCAATAGGGACAGGGGTCCCGAGCAGTACTTC. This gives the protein CASNRDRGPEQYF.

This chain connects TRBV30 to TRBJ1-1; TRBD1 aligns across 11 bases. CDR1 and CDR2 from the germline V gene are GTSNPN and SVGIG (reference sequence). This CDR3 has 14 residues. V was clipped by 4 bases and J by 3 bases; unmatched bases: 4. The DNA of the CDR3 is TGTGCCTGGACCCCGGACAGGGGGCACACTGAAGCTTTCTTT. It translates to CAWTPDRGHTEAFF.